The rows below give T cell receptor beta chains drawn from one sample of a study of molecular identifiers for immune sequencing clone quantification. TCRdb re-derived calls from the PCR reads in MiXCR, one entry per CDR3 protein. Of approximately 680,000 distinct CDR3 sequences in the sample, 25% are singletons; the top ten hold roughly 0.83%. Sequences were obtained from naive CD8+ T cells from blood, with Jurkat cell RNA spiked in. All receptors come from a human donor in good health. Some libraries in this study had Jurkat cell RNA spiked in. The CDR3 runs from the conserved cysteine through the conserved F or W. The D gene is left open where the match is weak. Expanded clones are given a class, and other clones once, few, many or no size at all.

D gene: -
V gene: TRBV7-6
J gene: TRBJ2-3
clone size: many
CDR3 protein: CASSLAPTDTQYF
CDR3 DNA: TGTGCCAGCAGTTTAGCCCCGACAGATACGCAGTATTTT

D gene: -
V gene: TRBV3-1
J gene: TRBJ2-1
clone size: -
CDR3 protein: CASSQFQRGLYSEQFF
CDR3 DNA: TGTGCCAGCAGCCAATTTCAAAGGGGCCTTTACAGTGAGCAGTTCTTC

D gene: -
V gene: TRBV7-6
J gene: TRBJ2-7
clone size: -
CDR3 protein: CASSLIGAEQYF
CDR3 DNA: TGTGCCAGCAGCTTAATCGGGGCCGAGCAGTACTTC

D gene: -
V gene: TRBV3-1
J gene: TRBJ1-1
clone size: few
CDR3 protein: CASSQSWGSNTEAFF
CDR3 DNA: TGTGCCAGCAGCCAAAGTTGGGGTTCAAACACTGAAGCTTTCTTT

D gene: -
V gene: TRBV13
J gene: TRBJ2-7
clone size: -
CDR3 protein: CASSLAPQGKQYEQYF
CDR3 DNA: TGTGCCAGCAGCTTAGCCCCGCAGGGGAAACAATACGAGCAGTACTTC

D gene: TRBD2
V gene: TRBV27
J gene: TRBJ2-1
clone size: -
CDR3 protein: CAGSLERLAGGLEQFF
CDR3 DNA: TGTGCCGGCAGTTTAGAACGACTAGCGGGAGGGCTTGAGCAGTTCTTC

D gene: TRBD1
V gene: TRBV4-3
J gene: TRBJ2-3
clone size: many
CDR3 protein: CASSQGTGGYTDTQYF
CDR3 DNA: TGCGCCAGCAGCCAAGGAACAGGGGGTTACACAGATACGCAGTATTTT

D gene: TRBD1
V gene: TRBV5-1
J gene: TRBJ1-2
clone size: -
CDR3 protein: CASSVMGQIDPNYGYTF
CDR3 DNA: TGCGCCAGCAGCGTGATGGGACAGATAGATCCTAACTATGGCTACACCTTC

D gene: TRBD2
V gene: TRBV6-4
J gene: TRBJ2-1
clone size: -
CDR3 protein: CASSALALAGEVHEQFF
CDR3 DNA: TGTGCCAGCAGTGCCTTGGCGCTAGCGGGAGAAGTCCATGAGCAGTTCTTC

D gene: TRBD1
V gene: TRBV4-1
J gene: TRBJ1-5
clone size: many
CDR3 protein: CASSQWGQGGNQPQHF
CDR3 DNA: TGCGCCAGCAGCCAATGGGGACAGGGGGGCAATCAGCCCCAGCATTTT

D gene: -
V gene: TRBV29-1
J gene: TRBJ2-7
clone size: many
CDR3 protein: CSVRGPISYEQYF
CDR3 DNA: TGCAGCGTTCGAGGGCCTATCTCCTACGAGCAGTACTTC

D gene: -
V gene: TRBV6-2/TRBV6-3
J gene: TRBJ2-3
clone size: -
CDR3 protein: CASGSWGFSDTQYF
CDR3 DNA: TGTGCCAGTGGGTCGTGGGGGTTCTCAGATACGCAGTATTTT

D gene: -
V gene: TRBV24-1
J gene: TRBJ1-3
clone size: -
CDR3 protein: CATTTGKRSGNTIYF
CDR3 DNA: TGTGCCACCACTACCGGGAAACGCTCTGGAAACACCATATATTTT

D gene: -
V gene: TRBV27
J gene: TRBJ2-2
clone size: few
CDR3 protein: CASSLLPGSGELFF
CDR3 DNA: TGTGCCAGCAGTTTACTTCCAGGGTCCGGGGAGCTGTTTTTT

D gene: -
V gene: TRBV18
J gene: TRBJ2-5
clone size: many
CDR3 protein: CASSPGTNEETQYF
CDR3 DNA: TGTGCCAGCTCACCAGGGACAAATGAAGAGACCCAGTACTTC

D gene: -
V gene: TRBV6-5
J gene: TRBJ1-1
clone size: -
CDR3 protein: CASSYSTENTEALF
CDR3 DNA: TGTGCCAGCAGTTACTCCACGGAGAACACTGAAGCTCTCTTT

D gene: -
V gene: TRBV19
J gene: TRBJ1-5
clone size: few
CDR3 protein: CASRRLQTNQPQHF
CDR3 DNA: TGTGCCAGTAGACGATTACAGACCAATCAGCCCCAGCATTTT

D gene: -
V gene: TRBV28
J gene: TRBJ2-2
clone size: many
CDR3 protein: CASSLFAGELFF
CDR3 DNA: TGTGCCAGCAGTTTATTCGCCGGGGAGCTGTTTTTT

D gene: -
V gene: TRBV27
J gene: TRBJ2-5
clone size: many
CDR3 protein: CASSPLMGPEETQYF
CDR3 DNA: TGTGCCAGCAGTCCCCTCATGGGGCCCGAAGAGACCCAGTACTTC

D gene: -
V gene: TRBV14
J gene: TRBJ2-3
clone size: few
CDR3 protein: CASSQQPAEIRADTQYF
CDR3 DNA: TGTGCCAGCAGCCAACAACCGGCGGAGATCCGCGCAGATACGCAGTATTTT

D gene: -
V gene: TRBV30
J gene: TRBJ2-7
clone size: -
CDR3 protein: CAWSVPGLRYEQYF
CDR3 DNA: TGTGCCTGGAGTGTACCAGGACTACGCTACGAGCAGTACTTC

D gene: -
V gene: TRBV28
J gene: TRBJ1-6
clone size: many
CDR3 protein: CASSFPYSPLHF
CDR3 DNA: TGTGCCAGCAGTTTCCCATATTCACCCCTCCACTTT

D gene: TRBD2
V gene: TRBV3-1
J gene: TRBJ2-7
clone size: -
CDR3 protein: CASSRLAGQNWEQYF
CDR3 DNA: TGTGCCAGCAGCCGCCTAGCGGGACAAAATTGGGAGCAGTACTTC

D gene: -
V gene: TRBV5-5
J gene: TRBJ1-1
clone size: -
CDR3 protein: CASSVDDPYQNTEAFF
CDR3 DNA: TGTGCCAGCAGCGTAGACGACCCATATCAAAACACTGAAGCTTTCTTT

D gene: -
V gene: TRBV11-3
J gene: TRBJ2-1
clone size: -
CDR3 protein: CASSSDYARYNEQFF
CDR3 DNA: TGTGCCAGCAGCTCAGACTACGCGCGGTACAATGAGCAGTTCTTC

D gene: -
V gene: TRBV6-2/TRBV6-3
J gene: TRBJ2-1
clone size: -
CDR3 protein: CATAGESYNEQFF
CDR3 DNA: TGTGCCACCGCAGGGGAGTCCTACAATGAGCAGTTCTTC

D gene: -
V gene: TRBV7-8
J gene: TRBJ2-5
clone size: many
CDR3 protein: CASSLVSGAGETQYF
CDR3 DNA: TGTGCCAGCAGCTTAGTGTCTGGGGCCGGAGAGACCCAGTACTTC

D gene: -
V gene: TRBV7-2
J gene: TRBJ1-1
clone size: many
CDR3 protein: CASSLVLGASDEAFF
CDR3 DNA: TGTGCCAGCAGCTTAGTCTTGGGGGCGTCGGATGAAGCTTTCTTT

D gene: TRBD2
V gene: TRBV7-9
J gene: TRBJ2-5
clone size: -
CDR3 protein: CASSLFRGRAGETQYF
CDR3 DNA: TGTGCCAGCAGCTTATTCCGCGGGAGGGCCGGGGAGACCCAGTACTTC

D gene: -
V gene: TRBV10-1
J gene: TRBJ2-7
clone size: -
CDR3 protein: CASPPGRVAYEQYF
CDR3 DNA: TGCGCCAGCCCGCCGGGCAGGGTTGCCTACGAGCAGTACTTC

D gene: -
V gene: TRBV19
J gene: TRBJ1-5
clone size: -
CDR3 protein: CASSWGGGNQPQHF
CDR3 DNA: TGTGCCAGTAGTTGGGGAGGGGGCAATCAGCCCCAGCATTTT

D gene: -
V gene: TRBV7-9
J gene: TRBJ2-1
clone size: many
CDR3 protein: CASSDPQPWYNEQFF
CDR3 DNA: TGTGCCAGCAGCGATCCACAACCCTGGTACAATGAGCAGTTCTTC

D gene: -
V gene: TRBV6-1
J gene: TRBJ2-3
clone size: many
CDR3 protein: CANKMENTDTQYF
CDR3 DNA: TGTGCCAACAAAATGGAGAACACAGATACGCAGTATTTT

D gene: -
V gene: TRBV9
J gene: TRBJ2-1
clone size: once
CDR3 protein: CASGRSLLRNEQFF
CDR3 DNA: TGTGCCAGCGGTCGGAGTCTACTCCGGAATGAGCAGTTCTTC

D gene: -
V gene: TRBV20-1
J gene: TRBJ2-7
clone size: -
CDR3 protein: CSAKERTNYEQYF
CDR3 DNA: TGCAGTGCTAAGGAGCGAACTAACTACGAGCAGTACTTC

D gene: -
V gene: TRBV20-1
J gene: TRBJ1-2
clone size: many
CDR3 protein: CSAMDVSANYGYTF
CDR3 DNA: TGCAGTGCTATGGATGTGTCAGCTAACTATGGCTACACCTTC

D gene: -
V gene: TRBV12-3/TRBV12-4
J gene: TRBJ1-1
clone size: -
CDR3 protein: CASSFLEANTEAFF
CDR3 DNA: TGTGCCAGCAGTTTTCTCGAAGCGAACACTGAAGCTTTCTTT

D gene: -
V gene: TRBV4-3
J gene: TRBJ1-1
clone size: many
CDR3 protein: CASSQDHQAMNTEAFF
CDR3 DNA: TGCGCCAGCAGCCAAGATCATCAGGCGATGAACACTGAAGCTTTCTTT

D gene: -
V gene: TRBV10-3
J gene: TRBJ2-3
clone size: -
CDR3 protein: CAISKNNTDTQYF
CDR3 DNA: TGTGCCATCAGCAAGAATAACACAGATACGCAGTATTTT